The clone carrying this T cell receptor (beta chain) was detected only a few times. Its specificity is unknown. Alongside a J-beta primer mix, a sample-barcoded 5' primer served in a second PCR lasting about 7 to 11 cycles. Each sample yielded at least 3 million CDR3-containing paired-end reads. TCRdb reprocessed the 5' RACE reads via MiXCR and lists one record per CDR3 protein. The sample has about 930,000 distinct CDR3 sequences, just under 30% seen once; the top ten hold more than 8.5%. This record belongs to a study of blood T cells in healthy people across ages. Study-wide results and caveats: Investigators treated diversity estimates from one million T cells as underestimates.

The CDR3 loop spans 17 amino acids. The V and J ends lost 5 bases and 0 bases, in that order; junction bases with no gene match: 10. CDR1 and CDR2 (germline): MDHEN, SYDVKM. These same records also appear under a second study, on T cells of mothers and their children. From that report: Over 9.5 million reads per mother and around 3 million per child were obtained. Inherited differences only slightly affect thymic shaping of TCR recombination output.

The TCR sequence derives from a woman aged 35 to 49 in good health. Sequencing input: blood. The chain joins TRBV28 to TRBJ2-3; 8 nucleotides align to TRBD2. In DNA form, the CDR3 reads TGTGCCAGCAGTCCCCCCTCGGGGGGGGGTAGCACAGATACGCAGTATTTT. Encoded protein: CASSPPSGGGSTDTQYF.